Listed below are T cell receptor beta chains from one sample, sequenced in a study of spatial heterogeneity in lung cancer. Using its own MiXCR run on the 5' RACE reads, TCRdb lists one record per CDR3 protein. Here the sample spans approximately 81,000 distinct CDR3 sequences, over 9.5% being singletons. Here the sequenced sample was PBMCs, taken at surgery. Source of these receptors: a male donor with early-stage non-small cell lung cancer. The CDR3 runs from the conserved cysteine through the conserved F or W. D genes are given only for firm matches. For some rows the clone size is stated as once, few or many, or as a class when expanded; others skip it.

abundance	v_gene	d_gene	j_gene	CDR3aa	CDR3nt
NA	TRBV24-1	TRBD2	TRBJ2-1	CATSDAGGASYNEQFF	TGTGCCACCAGTGATGCGGGGGGCGCGTCCTACAATGAGCAGTTCTTC
few	TRBV11-2	TRBD1	TRBJ1-2	CASSLDTGGKEGYTF	TGTGCCAGCAGCTTAGATACAGGGGGCAAAGAGGGCTACACCTTC
NA	TRBV12-3/TRBV12-4	TRBD2	TRBJ2-1	CASSFPIAGTYNEQFF	TGTGCCAGCAGTTTCCCCATAGCGGGGACCTACAATGAGCAGTTCTTC
few	TRBV11-2	NA	TRBJ2-7	CASSFHYEQYF	TGTGCCAGCAGCTTCCACTACGAGCAGTACTTC
many	TRBV7-2	TRBD2	TRBJ2-1	CASSPAGGSRYNEQFF	TGTGCCAGCAGCCCCGCGGGGGGTTCCCGCTACAATGAGCAGTTCTTC
NA	TRBV27	NA	TRBJ1-5	CASSLAGRQPQHF	TGTGCCAGCAGTTTAGCAGGGAGGCAGCCCCAGCATTTT
NA	TRBV2	NA	TRBJ1-4	CASSDSNEKLFF	TGTGCCAGCAGTGACAGCAATGAAAAACTGTTTTTT
many	TRBV7-6	NA	TRBJ2-3	CASSEQQTDTQYF	TGTGCCAGCAGCGAACAGCAGACAGATACGCAGTATTTT
few	TRBV20-1	TRBD1	TRBJ1-5	CSALGTGIRQPQHF	TGCAGTGCCCTTGGGACAGGGATTCGACAGCCCCAGCATTTT
NA	TRBV6-5	NA	TRBJ2-3	CASSYGSAAADTQYF	TGTGCCAGCAGTTACGGCAGCGCGGCCGCAGATACGCAGTATTTT
NA	TRBV6-5	NA	TRBJ2-3	CANSPSGGRSYTDTQYF	TGTGCCAACAGCCCCTCTGGGGGGCGATCCTACACAGATACGCAGTATTTT
few	TRBV3-1	TRBD1	TRBJ2-7	CASSQEPGTGYEQYF	TGTGCCAGCAGCCAAGAGCCCGGGACAGGCTACGAGCAGTACTTC
many	TRBV6-1	NA	TRBJ1-5	CASSEATFQPQHF	TGTGCCAGCAGTGAAGCGACTTTTCAGCCCCAGCATTTT
NA	TRBV19	TRBD1	TRBJ2-2	CASREQGITGELFF	TGTGCCAGTAGGGAACAGGGGATAACCGGGGAGCTGTTTTTT
few	TRBV30	NA	TRBJ1-1	CAWSGGVGYTEAFF	TGTGCCTGGAGTGGAGGGGTGGGGTACACTGAAGCTTTCTTT
many	TRBV5-1	NA	TRBJ2-5	CASSGGIRTQETQYF	TGCGCCAGCAGCGGGGGGATCAGGACCCAAGAGACCCAGTACTTC
once	TRBV3-1	NA	TRBJ2-1	CASSLEDFPYNEQFF	TGTGCCAGCAGCCTGGAGGATTTCCCCTACAATGAGCAGTTCTTC
NA	TRBV6-5	NA	TRBJ2-7	CASSLNRVEGVPFSYEQYF	TGTGCCAGCAGTCTTAACAGGGTCGAGGGCGTACCATTTTCCTACGAGCAGTACTTC
NA	TRBV24-1	TRBD1	TRBJ2-6	CATSDGTGVPGANVLTF	TGTGCCACCAGTGACGGGACAGGGGTGCCTGGGGCCAACGTCCTGACTTTC
NA	TRBV19	NA	TRBJ1-2	CAGRWSPGANYGYTF	TGTGCCGGTAGGTGGTCACCGGGGGCGAACTATGGCTACACCTTC
NA	TRBV29-1	NA	TRBJ2-1	CSVVPNSPPSEQFF	TGCAGCGTTGTTCCGAACTCCCCACCCAGTGAGCAGTTCTTC
once	TRBV7-8	NA	TRBJ2-1	CASSPGESSYNEQFF	TGTGCCAGCAGCCCCGGTGAGAGCTCCTACAATGAGCAGTTCTTC
few	TRBV10-1	TRBD1	TRBJ1-2	CASKGQGTGYTF	TGCGCCAGCAAAGGACAGGGTACTGGCTACACCTTC
many	TRBV5-1	TRBD1	TRBJ1-1	CASSFMTGQVNTEAFF	TGCGCCAGCAGCTTTATGACAGGGCAAGTGAACACTGAAGCTTTCTTT
large	TRBV29-1	TRBD1	TRBJ2-7	CSVLDRGFAYEQYF	TGCAGCGTGCTGGACAGGGGCTTCGCCTACGAGCAGTACTTC
NA	TRBV4-1	NA	TRBJ2-1	CASSQEQAVNEQFF	TGCGCCAGCAGCCAAGAACAGGCCGTCAATGAGCAGTTCTTC
NA	TRBV3-1	NA	TRBJ2-5	CASSLSENGETQYF	TGTGCCAGCAGCCTTAGCGAGAATGGAGAGACCCAGTACTTC
few	TRBV7-9	TRBD2	TRBJ2-7	CASSLGPGTSGFYEQYF	TGTGCCAGCAGCTTAGGACCCGGGACTAGCGGTTTCTACGAGCAGTACTTC
few	TRBV5-4	NA	TRBJ1-6	CASSLGAVGSPLHF	TGTGCCAGCAGCTTGGGGGCCGTGGGATCACCCCTCCACTTT
NA	TRBV5-4	NA	TRBJ2-1	CASSDARGENEQFF	TGTGCCAGCAGCGATGCCCGAGGGGAAAATGAGCAGTTCTTC
few	TRBV6-5	NA	TRBJ1-5	CASSFTNQPQHF	TGTGCCAGCAGCTTTACTAATCAGCCCCAGCATTTT
NA	TRBV12-3/TRBV12-4	NA	TRBJ1-1	CASSFSGGNTEAFF	TGTGCCAGCAGTTTTTCGGGGGGGAACACTGAAGCTTTCTTT
few	TRBV5-1	TRBD1	TRBJ2-7	CASSLGQGVHEQYF	TGCGCCAGCAGCCTGGGACAGGGGGTCCACGAGCAGTACTTC
NA	TRBV27	NA	TRBJ2-3	CASSPTGRDTQYF	TGTGCCAGCAGTCCTACAGGGAGAGATACGCAGTATTTT
few	TRBV9	NA	TRBJ1-2	CASSFAGGGYTF	TGTGCCAGCAGCTTCGCCGGGGGTGGCTACACCTTC
NA	TRBV29-1	TRBD1	TRBJ1-2	CSVGQGQEFYGYTF	TGCAGCGTGGGCCAGGGACAGGAGTTCTATGGCTACACCTTC
NA	TRBV29-1	TRBD1	TRBJ2-2	CSAPGQGGTGELFF	TGCAGCGCCCCGGGACAGGGAGGCACCGGGGAGCTGTTTTTT
NA	TRBV30	NA	TRBJ2-5	CAWSVRSRETQYF	TGTGCCTGGAGTGTACGGAGTCGAGAGACCCAGTACTTC
NA	TRBV10-3	TRBD2	TRBJ2-3	CAIVSGRSETDTQYF	TGTGCCATAGTTAGCGGGAGAAGTGAGACAGATACGCAGTATTTT
NA	TRBV14	TRBD2	TRBJ2-7	CASSPRTSGDYEQYF	TGTGCCAGCAGCCCCCGGACTAGCGGGGACTACGAGCAGTACTTC
NA	TRBV28	NA	TRBJ2-1	CATETTGSYNEQFF	TGTGCCACCGAAACGACAGGCTCCTACAATGAGCAGTTCTTC
NA	TRBV20-1	TRBD1	TRBJ2-1	CSALPLRDSYNEQFF	TGCAGTGCTCTCCCCCTCCGGGACAGTTACAATGAGCAGTTCTTC
NA	TRBV14	NA	TRBJ1-2	CASSRRGVNYGYTF	TGTGCCAGCAGCAGGAGAGGAGTGAACTATGGCTACACCTTC
many	TRBV2	NA	TRBJ1-5	CASLGQLNQPQHF	TGTGCCAGCTTAGGACAGTTAAATCAGCCCCAGCATTTT
few	TRBV15	TRBD1	TRBJ2-1	CATSRAGTDSYNEQFF	TGTGCCACCAGCAGGGCCGGGACAGACTCCTACAATGAGCAGTTCTTC
NA	TRBV6-2/TRBV6-3	TRBD2	TRBJ2-1	CASTGLAGGPFNEQFF	TGTGCCAGCACCGGACTAGCGGGAGGGCCCTTCAATGAGCAGTTCTTC
few	TRBV28	NA	TRBJ2-7	CATYRAFLDEQYF	TGTGCCACTTACCGAGCCTTCCTCGACGAGCAGTACTTC
NA	TRBV19	TRBD1	TRBJ1-4	CASRTDRATNEKLFF	TGTGCCAGTAGGACCGACAGGGCAACTAATGAAAAACTGTTTTTT
few	TRBV6-5	NA	TRBJ2-5	CASSYSLVQEAQYF	TGTGCCAGCAGTTACAGCCTGGTCCAAGAGGCCCAGTACTTC
NA	TRBV30	TRBD2	TRBJ2-1	CAWSVGLAGNEQFF	TGTGCCTGGAGTGTAGGGCTAGCGGGCAATGAGCAGTTCTTC
NA	TRBV29-1	TRBD1	TRBJ2-3	CSVQSWTGESADTQYF	TGCAGCGTTCAATCCTGGACAGGGGAGTCGGCAGATACGCAGTATTTT
NA	TRBV18	NA	TRBJ2-6	CASSPRGPSSGANVLTF	TGTGCCAGCTCCCCCCGGGGGCCGTCGAGCGGGGCCAACGTCCTGACTTTC
few	TRBV11-2	NA	TRBJ2-1	CASSPDSSYNEQFF	TGTGCCAGCAGCCCGGACAGCTCCTACAATGAGCAGTTCTTC
many	TRBV6-2/TRBV6-3	TRBD2	TRBJ2-3	CASSLLAGGLDTQYF	TGTGCCAGCAGCCTACTAGCGGGAGGGTTGGATACGCAGTATTTT
few	TRBV19	NA	TRBJ2-3	CASSISRGPGDTQYF	TGTGCCAGTAGCATTTCTCGGGGGCCGGGGGATACGCAGTATTTT
NA	TRBV7-9	NA	TRBJ1-1	CASSSVRPTEAFF	TGTGCCAGCAGCTCCGTTAGGCCCACTGAAGCTTTCTTT
few	TRBV6-2/TRBV6-3	NA	TRBJ2-7	CASSFDANYEQYF	TGTGCCAGCAGTTTCGACGCGAACTACGAGCAGTACTTC
NA	TRBV2	TRBD2	TRBJ2-1	CASRELAGGPYEQFF	TGTGCCAGCAGGGAGCTAGCGGGGGGGCCCTATGAGCAGTTCTTC
NA	TRBV20-1	NA	TRBJ2-7	CSAAQNPGGDEQYF	TGCAGTGCAGCCCAAAACCCTGGAGGAGACGAGCAGTACTTC
NA	TRBV9	NA	TRBJ2-7	CASSRAGPPYEQYF	TGTGCCAGCAGTCGGGCGGGACCCCCCTACGAGCAGTACTTC